The following is a T cell receptor beta chain sequence with its context. Original handling: The authors estimated nucleated cell counts from reference gene primer amplification. Using immunoSEQ multiplex PCR, the repertoire was profiled, and TCRdb retains in-frame clones only, with some absent. The V and J calls and clone size come from that table; D and trimming were worked out from the DNA. The sample includes approximately 190,000 clones, about 85% of them seen just once. The entry originates in a study of blood T cell repertoires in COVID-19. About the study: Samples taken during acute and convalescent COVID-19 were collected in the United States, Italy and Spain. Sources were T cells, B-cell-depleted T cells, or PBMCs; the material itself was cDNA or gDNA.

Trimming cost V 0 bases and J 5 bases; bases outside gene matches: 11. CDR3 length equals 17 residues. Germline assignment: CDR1 LGHNA and CDR2 YSLEER. The genes are TRBV4-3 and TRBJ2-5, with 8 bases matching TRBD1. The sequence derives from a man aged 65-85 years with active or convalescent COVID-19. The material sequenced was peripheral blood. In DNA form, the CDR3 reads TGCGCCAGCAGCCAAGATTTTCTGGACAGGGTCATGGAGACCCAGTACTTC. Its protein product is CASSQDFLDRVMETQYF.